Each of the 28 T cell receptor beta chains below was sequenced from the same sample in a study of technical replicates of blood from several donors. Sequenced by immunoSEQ multiplex PCR; TCRdb stores in-frame clones only, minus some. The sample has under 90,000 clones; 98% are singletons. Source material: T cells isolated from PBMCs. These receptors were obtained from a human donor in good health.

V is TRBV27 and J is TRBJ1-5; D remains unclear. Germline CDR1 is MNHEY and CDR2 is SMNVEV (reference sequence). The CDR3 covers 12 residues. Trimming left V 5 bases short and J 11 bases short, with 13 bases between. Written as DNA, the CDR3 is TGTGCCAGCAGTCAATATCCGGGGACCCAGCATTTT. Amino acids: CASSQYPGTQHF.

V usage is TRBV15 and J usage is TRBJ2-3, with TRBD2 as a possible D gene (5 bases). The germline CDR1 and CDR2 sequences are LNHNV and YYDKDF (reference sequence). V gave up 8 bases and J gave up 1 base, with 13 bases separating them. The CDR3 is 14 residues long. CDR3 residues: CATVGGFGTDTQYF. The CDR3 bases are TGTGCCACCGTTGGAGGTTTCGGCACAGATACGCAGTATTTT.

V usage is TRBV6-6 and J usage is TRBJ2-3; no firm D call. V was trimmed by 2 bases and J by 3 bases, leaving 12 bases between them. The CDR3 is made up of 15 amino acids. Germline CDR1 MNHNY, CDR2 SVGAGI (reference sequence). The CDR3 nucleotides read TGTGCCAGCAGTTACGGCCTCCTCTGGACAGATACGCAGTATTTT. Translating gives CASSYGLLWTDTQYF.

This rearrangement joins TRBV2 to TRBJ1-2; 9 nucleotides line up with TRBD1. CDR1 and CDR2 from the germline V gene are SNHLY and FYNNEI. The CDR3 covers 15 residues. V lost 8 bases and J lost 0; bases outside the gene matches: 7. The CDR3 DNA reads TGTGCCAGCTATGGACAGGGGAAATCTAACTATGGCTACACCTTC. This sequence encodes CASYGQGKSNYGYTF. Looking up the rest from reference TRBV2 and TRBJ1-2 gives the full variable domain: EPEVTQTPSHQVTQMGQEVILRCVPISNHLYFYWYRQILGQKVEFLVSFYNNEISEKSEIFDDQFSVERPDGSNFTLKIRSTKLEDSAMYFCASYGQGKSNYGYTFGSGTRLTVV.

The chain couples TRBV19 to TRBJ1-1; the D is unclear. The CDR3 has 14 residues. The V end was cut by 5 bases, the J end by 0 bases, with 10 bases between. The V gene's germline CDR1 is LNHDA and CDR2 SQIVND (reference sequence). The CDR3 sequence: CASSEGSMNTEAFF. CDR3 sequence (DNA): TGTGCCAGTAGTGAAGGGAGCATGAACACTGAAGCTTTCTTT.

This chain uses TRBV6-5 with TRBJ1-1, with 8 bases fitting TRBD1. Germline trimming cut 2 bases from V and 2 bases from J; bases unmatched to any gene: 1. Germline V lookup: CDR1 MNHEY, CDR2 SVGAGI. This CDR3 spans 14 amino acids. The CDR3 DNA follows: TGTGCCAGCAGTTACCCAGGGGGCAACACTGAAGCTTTCTTT. It specifies CASSYPGGNTEAFF.

This chain connects TRBV4-1 to TRBJ1-2; D call uncertain. The CDR3 contains 12 residues. V lost 3 bases, J lost 9 bases, and 11 bases lay in between. In germline, CDR1 is MGHRA, CDR2 YSYEKL. This CDR3 reads CASSHPAQRYTF. The CDR3 DNA sequence: TGCGCCAGCAGCCACCCTGCACAGCGCTACACCTTC.

The chain is built from TRBV9 and TRBJ2-2; D gene ambiguous. This CDR3 spans 13 amino acids. Trimming removed 0 bases at V and 7 bases at J, with 7 bases between. Per germline, CDR1 SGDLS and CDR2 YYNGEE. The CDR3 DNA reads as TGTGCCAGCAGCGTAGCCGGTAACGGGGAGCTGTTTTTT. Protein sequence: CASSVAGNGELFF.

This chain connects TRBV2 to TRBJ1-1; no clear D gene. The length of the CDR3 is 15 residues. The germline V and J ends were trimmed by 8 bases and 3 bases, with 19 bases remaining between them. CDR1 and CDR2 (germline): SNHLY, FYNNEI. In nucleotides, the CDR3 is TGTGCCAGCGGGAGGGCCGGGCAGAGCTACACTGAAGCTTTCTTT. Translation: CASGRAGQSYTEAFF.

The CDR3 nucleotides read TGTGCCAGCAGTTCGGGACTAGCGGGAAACGAGCAGTTCTTC. This translates into CASSSGLAGNEQFF. The chain uses TRBV6-9 and TRBJ2-1; 13 nucleotides match TRBD2. Germline trimming cut 4 bases from V and 10 bases from J; bases unmatched to any gene: 4. CDR3 length: 14 amino acids. Germline CDR1 MNHGY, CDR2 SVAAGI.

The chain links TRBV5-4 to TRBJ1-2; 7 bases are shared with TRBD1. From germline, CDR1 is SGHNT and CDR2 YYREEE (reference sequence). V shed 4 bases, J shed 8 bases, and the junction held 11 bases outside the gene matches. CDR3 length: 14 amino acids. The CDR3 sequence: CASSRTGPSRGYTF. The CDR3 nucleotides are TGTGCCAGCAGCCGGACAGGTCCAAGTCGCGGCTACACCTTC.

This chain connects TRBV19 to TRBJ1-2, with 11 bases lining up with TRBD1. Trimming took 7 bases from V and 4 from J; bases not matched to a gene: 8. From germline, CDR1 is LNHDA and CDR2 SQIVND (reference sequence). The CDR3 consists of 15 residues. CDR3 coding DNA: TGTGCCAGTACCCCCGGGACAGGGGGGGTCTATGGCTACACCTTC. Its protein is CASTPGTGGVYGYTF.

The V and J genes are TRBV27 and TRBJ2-7; 8 positions agree with TRBD1. The junction had 9 bases not matched to a gene; V was cut back by 7 bases and J by 4 bases. The V gene's germline CDR1 is MNHEY and CDR2 SMNVEV (reference sequence). The CDR3 sequence is 14 residues long. CDR3 protein: CASTPGGSAYEQYF. CDR3 coding DNA: TGTGCCAGCACCCCAGGGGGCTCCGCATACGAGCAGTACTTC.

This chain uses TRBV28 with TRBJ1-5, with D possibly being TRBD1 (5 bases). The CDR3 is made up of 14 amino acids. Trimming stripped 2 bases from V and 6 bases from J, with 11 bases between. Germline CDR1 and CDR2: MDHEN and SYDVKM. CDR3 residues: CASSLITGGQPQHF. In DNA, the CDR3 is TGTGCCAGCAGTTTAATCACAGGTGGTCAGCCCCAGCATTTT.

The V gene is TRBV9, the J gene TRBJ1-2, with a possible D match to TRBD1 (5 bases). In germline, CDR1 is SGDLS, CDR2 YYNGEE. Trimming took 0 bases from V and 8 from J, leaving 14 bases between them. The CDR3 spans 14 residues. The CDR3 protein is CASSVAPGGGGYTF. As DNA, the CDR3 is TGTGCCAGCAGCGTAGCCCCGGGGGGAGGAGGCTACACCTTC.

The V call is TRBV11-2, the J call TRBJ1-1; the D gene is possibly TRBD1 (6 bases). Germline V gene lookup returns CDR1 SGHAT and CDR2 FQNNGV. This CDR3 contains 15 residues. V shed 4 bases and J shed 2 bases, with 14 bases lying between them. The CDR3 here is CASSSIQGINTEAFF. The CDR3 DNA is TGTGCCAGCAGCTCAATACAGGGAATAAACACTGAAGCTTTCTTT. The full variable domain, with the rest looked up from reference TRBV11-2 and TRBJ1-1, is EAGVAQSPRYKIIEKRQSVAFWCNPISGHATLYWYQQILGQGPKLLIQFQNNGVVDDSQLPKDRFSAERLKGVDSTLKIQPAKLEDSAVYLCASSSIQGINTEAFFGQGTRLTVV.

This chain connects TRBV2 to TRBJ2-5; 13 bases fit TRBD2. CDR1 and CDR2 from the germline V gene are SNHLY and FYNNEI. CDR3 length equals 17 residues. V lost 5 bases to trimming and J lost 2 bases; unmatched junction nucleotides: 8. Here the CDR3 DNA reads TGTGCCAGCAGTCCACCGTCGGGACTAGCGGGACAAGAGACCCAGTACTTC. Residues: CASSPPSGLAGQETQYF.

V usage is TRBV2 and J usage is TRBJ1-2; perhaps TRBD1 as D (6 bases). Germline V gives CDR1 SNHLY, CDR2 FYNNEI. Trimming shortened V by 4 bases and J by 4 bases, and 10 bases separated the two germline ends. The CDR3 has 13 amino acids. The CDR3 here is CASSGTASYGYTF. The CDR3 bases are TGTGCCAGCAGTGGGACAGCAAGCTATGGCTACACCTTC.

V gene TRBV27 combines with J gene TRBJ1-6; TRBD1 is a possible D gene (6 bases). This CDR3 spans 18 amino acids. Germline V lookup: CDR1 MNHEY, CDR2 SMNVEV (reference sequence). Trimming stripped 6 bases from V and 0 bases from J, with 18 bases between. CDR3 coding DNA: TGTGCCAGCAGAAGCACCCCCGGACAGAGCTCCTATAATTCACCCCTCCACTTT. Translated: CASRSTPGQSSYNSPLHF.

The J gene is TRBJ2-3, the V gene TRBV9, with 9 bases identical to TRBD2. CDR3 size: 17 residues. Unmatched junction bases numbered 11, after V lost 4 bases and J lost 2 bases. Germline V gene data show CDR1 as SGDLS and CDR2 as YYNGEE. This CDR3 is CASSSRLADDLTDTQYF. The CDR3 DNA reads as TGTGCCAGCAGCTCAAGACTAGCGGACGACCTCACAGATACGCAGTATTTT.

The sample holds one count of this clone. V usage is TRBV2 and J usage is TRBJ1-5; 9 positions match TRBD1. Germline CDR1 and CDR2: SNHLY and FYNNEI. This CDR3 region has 13 residues. The junction had 4 bases not matched to a gene; V was cut back by 9 bases and J by 4 bases. CDR3 sequence (DNA): TGTGCCAGGGGGACAGGGAAGAATCAGCCCCAGCATTTT. Protein sequence: CARGTGKNQPQHF.

The gene calls are TRBV10-3 and TRBJ2-7, with 10 bases that match TRBD1. The germline V gene has CDR1 ENHRY and CDR2 SYGVKD. Trimming at V came to 6 bases and at J to 2 bases, leaving 22 bases not matched to a gene. The CDR3 is 20 amino acids. The CDR3 spells CAISYNLGQGPQAGAYEQYF. The CDR3 DNA is TGTGCCATCAGCTATAATCTGGGACAGGGGCCGCAAGCGGGAGCCTACGAGCAGTACTTC.

The chain uses TRBV7-3 and TRBJ2-3, with D maybe TRBD2 (7 bases). Trimming shortened V by 0 bases and J by 2 bases, and 9 bases separated the two germline ends. CDR3 size: 15 residues. CDR1 is SGHTA and CDR2 is FQGTGA in the germline V gene. The CDR3 protein is CASSLTAGATDTQYF. The CDR3, as DNA: TGTGCCAGCAGCTTAACGGCGGGGGCCACAGATACGCAGTATTTT.

The chain combines TRBV7-2 with TRBJ1-3, with D unresolved. Germline-derived CDR1 and CDR2 are SGHTA and FQGNSA. V was cut by 3 bases and J by 0 bases, with 6 bases left in between. The CDR3 consists of 14 residues. The DNA of the CDR3 is TGTGCCAGCAGCTTGGAGAGCTCTGGAAACACCATATATTTT. Amino acids: CASSLESSGNTIYF.

This rearrangement joins TRBV29-1 to TRBJ1-4; 9 bases agree with TRBD1. Per germline, CDR1 SQVTM and CDR2 ANQGSEA. The CDR3 runs to 15 residues. V dropped 0 bases and J dropped 5; count of bases not matched to a gene: 4. The CDR3 is CSVEDRTGDNEKLFF. CDR3 bases: TGCAGCGTTGAAGACCGGACAGGGGACAATGAAAAACTGTTTTTT.

The chain carries TRBV5-1 and TRBJ2-1, with a possible D match to TRBD1 (6 bases). The CDR3 is 15 residues long. V lost 0 bases, J lost 9 bases, and 16 bases lay in between. Germline CDR1 reads SGHRS; CDR2 reads YFSETQ. CDR3 DNA sequence: TGCGCCAGCAGCTTGGCACAGGGAGAATTCGGTGAGCAGTTCTTC. This codes for CASSLAQGEFGEQFF.

This clone was observed a single time. The CDR3 region is CASVWAVGAQYF. As DNA, the CDR3 is TGTGCCAGCGTCTGGGCTGTCGGGGCCCAGTACTTC. The J gene is TRBJ2-5, the V gene TRBV7-9, with D possibly being TRBD2 (5 bases). Trimming shortened V by 8 bases and J by 9 bases, and 16 bases separated the two germline ends. The CDR3 loop spans 12 amino acids. Per the germline V gene, CDR1 is SEHNR and CDR2 is FQNEAQ (reference sequence).

The V call is TRBV5-1, the J call TRBJ1-2; 10 bases align to TRBD1. Germline V gene sequence: CDR1 SGHRS, CDR2 YFSETQ. Trimming cost V 6 bases and J 6 bases; bases outside gene matches: 8. This CDR3 contains 14 residues. The CDR3 region is CASTIGDRGNGYTF. CDR3 bases: TGCGCCAGCACCATCGGGGACAGGGGCAATGGCTACACCTTC.